A selection of T cell receptor beta chains follows, all from one sample in a study of blood T cell repertoires in COVID-19. Sequencing used immunoSEQ multiplex PCR; TCRdb keeps in-frame clones, though not all of them. This sample has fewer than 200,000 clones; just under 80% occur once, and the top ten carry roughly 6.8%. The sequenced sample was peripheral blood. These receptors were taken from a man aged 65 to 85 with active or convalescent COVID-19. CDR3s include the opening cysteine and the closing phenylalanine or tryptophan. The D gene is left open where the match is weak. Rows give clone size only sometimes, using once, few, many, or a class for an expanded clone.

>-|-|TRBJ1-5|TRBV9
CASSRTEGQPQHF
TGTGCCAGCAGCCGGACAGAGGGTCAGCCCCAGCATTTT
>-|-|TRBJ2-7|TRBV4-1
CASSQGGRDSEQYF
TGCGCCAGCAGCCAGGGAGGCCGGGACAGCGAGCAGTACTTC
>-|-|TRBJ2-1|TRBV4-1
CASSQDKGVKNEQFF
TGCGCCAGCAGCCAAGATAAGGGGGTTAAGAATGAGCAGTTCTTC
>TRBD2|-|TRBJ2-7|TRBV2
CASSWGLAGFYEQYF
TGTGCCAGCAGTTGGGGACTAGCGGGATTTTACGAGCAGTACTTC
>-|-|TRBJ2-7|TRBV9
CASSPLGVSSYEQYF
TGTGCCAGCAGCCCTCTCGGGGTTAGCTCCTACGAGCAGTACTTC
>-|-|TRBJ2-6|TRBV13
CASSLVGALSGANVLTF
TGTGCCAGCAGCCTGGTAGGGGCCCTCTCTGGGGCCAACGTCCTGACTTTC
>-|-|TRBJ1-1|TRBV5-1
CASSLGQVLNTEAFF
TGCGCCAGCAGCTTGGGCCAGGTTCTGAACACTGAAGCTTTCTTT
>-|-|TRBJ2-5|TRBV9
CASSVGSLGETQYF
TGTGCCAGCAGCGTAGGGAGTCTCGGGGAGACCCAGTACTTC
>-|once|TRBJ2-5|TRBV4-3
CASSRGLTAGVSGETQYF
TGCGCCAGCAGCCGGGGCCTCACTGCTGGTGTATCAGGGGAGACCCAGTACTTC
>TRBD1|-|TRBJ1-2|TRBV4-3
CASSQDPRQGAYGYTF
TGCGCCAGCAGCCAAGATCCGAGACAGGGGGCCTATGGCTACACCTTC
>TRBD2|-|TRBJ2-1|TRBV6-2/TRBV6-3
CASSRLAGNYNEQFF
TGTGCCAGCAGCCGACTAGCGGGGAATTACAATGAGCAGTTCTTC
>-|few|TRBJ1-3|TRBV4-2
CASSQTGSGNTIYF
TGTGCCAGCAGCCAAACAGGCTCTGGAAACACCATATATTTT
>TRBD2|-|TRBJ2-7|TRBV6-1
CASSEGGGAYEQYF
TGTGCCAGCAGTGAAGGCGGGGGGGCCTACGAGCAGTACTTC
>-|few|TRBJ2-1|TRBV10-3
CAISEELSYNEQFF
TGTGCCATCAGTGAGGAACTTAGCTACAATGAGCAGTTCTTC
>-|-|TRBJ2-5|TRBV5-1
CASSTGQRETQYF
TGCGCCAGCAGCACTGGACAGAGAGAGACCCAGTACTTC
>-|few|TRBJ1-1|TRBV18
CASSPPGLGNTEAFF
TGTGCCAGCTCACCACCGGGACTTGGGAACACTGAAGCTTTCTTT
>-|-|TRBJ1-2|TRBV28
CASVREGRNAF
TGTGCCAGCGTAAGGGAGGGTCGTAATGCCTTC
>-|-|TRBJ2-7|TRBV5-1
CASSVADSLSEKQYF
TGCGCCAGCAGCGTTGCCGACAGTTTGTCGGAAAAGCAGTACTTC
>TRBD2|-|TRBJ2-4|TRBV10-3
CAISGGGAGNIQYF
TGTGCCATCAGTGGCGGGGGGGCAGGGAACATTCAGTACTTC
>-|-|TRBJ2-1|TRBV9
CASSSRLNNEQFF
TGTGCCAGCAGCTCAAGACTAAACAATGAGCAGTTCTTC
>-|-|TRBJ2-5|TRBV11-3
CASSLGGAGQETQYF
TGTGCCAGCAGCCTGGGGGGGGCAGGTCAAGAGACCCAGTACTTC
>-|-|TRBJ2-3|TRBV27
CASSPPLGGTQYF
TGTGCCAGCAGTCCGCCCCTAGGGGGTACGCAGTATTTT
>TRBD1|-|TRBJ1-5|TRBV27
CASSTSGQGGSQPQHF
TGTGCCAGCAGTACCTCGGGACAGGGGGGGAGTCAGCCCCAGCATTTT
>-|-|TRBJ2-1|TRBV20-1
CSALNNEQFF
TGCAGTGCACTTAACAATGAGCAGTTCTTC
>-|-|TRBJ1-1|TRBV10-2
CATGGTVNTEAFF
TGCGCCACCGGAGGGACGGTGAACACTGAAGCTTTCTTT
>TRBD1|once|TRBJ1-2|TRBV27
CASSSLDRDVNYGYTF
TGTGCCAGCAGTTCTCTGGACAGGGACGTAAACTATGGCTACACCTTC
>TRBD2|-|TRBJ2-1|TRBV3-1/TRBV3-2
CASSLTSGGVHEQFF
TGTGCCAGCAGCCTGACTAGCGGGGGGGTCCATGAGCAGTTCTTC
>TRBD1|-|TRBJ2-7|TRBV6-1
CASSDRTGGRYYEQYF
TGTGCCAGCAGTGACAGGACAGGGGGACGGTACTACGAGCAGTACTTC
>-|-|TRBJ2-1|TRBV11-3
CASSLEGYNEQFF
TGTGCCAGCAGCTTGGAGGGATACAATGAGCAGTTCTTC
>-|-|TRBJ1-2|TRBV25-1
CASREGGGGGYTF
TGTGCCAGCAGGGAAGGTGGGGGCGGTGGCTACACCTTC
>-|-|TRBJ2-5|TRBV28
CASSGTGAHTIKETQYF
TGTGCCAGCAGTGGTACAGGTGCCCATACCATCAAAGAGACCCAGTACTTC
>-|once|TRBJ1-2|TRBV5-1
CASSFTGQADGYTF
TGCGCCAGCAGCTTCACAGGGCAGGCAGATGGCTACACCTTC
>-|-|TRBJ2-1|TRBV7-2
CASSLVGERTYNEQFF
TGTGCCAGCAGCTTAGTGGGCGAAAGAACCTACAATGAGCAGTTCTTC
>TRBD2|-|TRBJ2-3|TRBV2
CASSTSVPTDTQYF
TGTGCCAGCAGTACTAGCGTGCCCACAGATACGCAGTATTTT
>TRBD2|-|TRBJ2-1|TRBV11-1
CASSLRRGSGTEQFF
TGTGCCAGCAGCTTAAGAAGGGGTAGCGGGACGGAGCAGTTCTTC
>TRBD1|once|TRBJ1-2|TRBV28
CASSLAGTGNYGYTF
TGTGCCAGCAGTTTAGCCGGGACAGGGAACTATGGCTACACCTTC
>TRBD1|-|TRBJ1-1|TRBV18
CASSPRDSEAFF
TGTGCCAGCTCACCCCGGGACAGTGAAGCTTTCTTT
>-|-|TRBJ1-3|TRBV27
CASSWAGEPGNTIYF
TGTGCCAGCAGCTGGGCGGGGGAACCTGGAAACACCATATATTTT
>-|-|TRBJ1-5|TRBV14
CASSLNNQPQHF
TGTGCCAGCTCCCTTAACAATCAGCCCCAGCATTTT
>-|few|TRBJ1-1|TRBV7-2
CASSQGRAVNTEAFF
TGTGCCAGCAGTCAAGGGAGGGCTGTGAACACTGAAGCTTTCTTT
>TRBD1|once|TRBJ2-2|TRBV6-4
CASSEPGQGLVGELFF
TGTGCCAGCAGTGAACCGGGACAGGGTTTGGTCGGGGAGCTGTTTTTT
>-|-|TRBJ1-1|TRBV6-5
CASVPTGNTEAFF
TGTGCCAGCGTACCTACAGGGAACACTGAAGCTTTCTTT
>-|-|TRBJ2-7|TRBV13
CASSPTTGHEQYF
TGTGCCAGCAGCCCAACGACAGGTCACGAGCAGTACTTC
>TRBD2|-|TRBJ2-3|TRBV7-9
CASSSLAGGLSDTQYF
TGTGCCAGCAGCTCTCTAGCGGGGGGCCTTTCAGATACGCAGTATTTT
>-|-|TRBJ2-7|TRBV5-1
CASSLGQGNYEQYF
TGCGCCAGCAGCTTGGGGCAGGGCAACTACGAGCAGTACTTC
>-|-|TRBJ2-3|TRBV5-1
CAKRPTPNTQYF
TGCGCCAAGCGACCAACCCCTAATACGCAGTATTTT
>-|-|TRBJ2-2|TRBV29-1
CSVDRGVTGELFF
TGCAGCGTTGACAGGGGAGTCACCGGGGAGCTGTTTTTT
>-|-|TRBJ2-1|TRBV2
CASALVTYNEQFF
TGTGCCAGTGCCTTAGTAACCTACAATGAGCAGTTCTTC
>-|once|TRBJ1-2|TRBV30
CAWTAGHGYTF
TGTGCCTGGACTGCGGGACATGGCTACACCTTC
>TRBD2|-|TRBJ2-1|TRBV6-1
CASSEAGLAGVYNEQFF
TGTGCCAGCAGTGAAGCGGGTCTAGCGGGAGTCTACAATGAGCAGTTCTTC
>TRBD1|-|TRBJ1-2|TRBV28
CASSSTGEGRDYGYTF
TGTGCCAGCAGCTCCACAGGGGAAGGTCGGGACTATGGCTACACCTTC
>TRBD1|-|TRBJ1-3|TRBV5-1
CASSASSSTGGNTIYF
TGCGCCAGCAGCGCGAGCTCTTCGACAGGGGGAAACACCATATATTTT
>-|-|TRBJ2-7|TRBV27
CASSFRGQSFEQYF
TGTGCCAGCAGTTTCAGGGGTCAGAGTTTCGAGCAGTACTTC
>-|-|TRBJ1-2|TRBV2
CASKRAAQEIYGYTF
TGTGCCAGCAAGCGGGCGGCCCAGGAAATCTATGGCTACACCTTC